The rows below give T cell receptor beta chains drawn from one sample of a study of T cell changes during pregnancy in multiple sclerosis. This table comes from immunoSEQ multiplex PCR, and its TCRdb copy is limited to in-frame clones, with some not included. The sample has more than 10,000 clones; roughly 86% are singletons. Source: CD8+ T cells from peripheral blood mononuclear cells, taken in the first trimester of pregnancy. Every receptor here comes from a female donor with multiple sclerosis, enrolled in a pregnancy study. CDR3s include the opening cysteine and the closing phenylalanine or tryptophan. Each record gives: clone size, V gene, D gene, J gene, CDR3 DNA, CDR3 protein. The D gene is left open where the match is weak. Size values are once, few and many counts, or a class for expanded clones, and some rows have none.

.,TRBV6-5,TRBD2,TRBJ2-5,TGTGCCAGCAGTTACCCGCTAGCGGGGGGGGGAGAGACCCAGTACTTC,CASSYPLAGGGETQYF
.,TRBV5-1,.,TRBJ1-3,TGCGCCAGCAGCTTATCGGGAGGGAGAAACACCATATATTTT,CASSLSGGRNTIYF
.,TRBV11-2,TRBD1,TRBJ1-6,TGTGCCAGCAGCCTGACAGGGAAAAAGGGTTCACCCCTCCACTTT,CASSLTGKKGSPLHF
.,TRBV9,.,TRBJ2-4,TGTGCCAGCAGCGTAGTTGTGAGACTTAACATCAAAAACATTCAGTACTTC,CASSVVVRLNIKNIQYF
.,TRBV7-2,.,TRBJ1-2,TGTGCCAGCAGCTTAATTCGGGGAACTAACTATGGCTACACCTTC,CASSLIRGTNYGYTF
once,TRBV4-2,TRBD1,TRBJ1-1,TGTGCCAGCAGCCAAGGCCGAATCGTGGACAGGGGGGACACTGAAGCTTTCTTT,CASSQGRIVDRGDTEAFF
.,TRBV19,TRBD1,TRBJ1-2,TGTGCCAGTAGTTACAGGGGTGATTGGTATGGCTACACCTTC,CASSYRGDWYGYTF
.,TRBV4-1,TRBD1,TRBJ2-1,TGCGCCAGCAGCCAAGAATACTTTGAGGGGGCGCCTGGGTTCTTC,CASSQEYFEGAPGFF
.,TRBV5-1,TRBD1,TRBJ2-3,TGCGCCAGCAGCTTGTACCGGGACAGCTCAACAGATACGCAGTATTTT,CASSLYRDSSTDTQYF
.,TRBV6-1,TRBD1,TRBJ1-5,TGTGCCAGCAGTGACCTGACAGGGGTTCAGCCCCAGCATTTT,CASSDLTGVQPQHF
once,TRBV5-4,.,TRBJ1-2,TGTGCCAGCAGCTTTATGGGGGCGGAAGGCTACACCTTC,CASSFMGAEGYTF
once,TRBV7-9,.,TRBJ2-3,TGTGCCAGCAGCCGAGGGAAGGATACGCAGTATTTT,CASSRGKDTQYF
.,TRBV11-2,.,TRBJ2-3,TGTGCCAGCAGCCCCAAAGGGGGGACAGTAACGATCACAGATACGCAGTATTTT,CASSPKGGTVTITDTQYF
.,TRBV7-9,.,TRBJ2-7,TGTGCCAGCAGCAGTCCTCATGGGGCCTCAAACTACGAGCAGTACTTC,CASSSPHGASNYEQYF
.,TRBV30,.,TRBJ2-5,TGTGCCGCCCATCTAGTAACTAGAGCGGAGACCCAGTACTTC,CAAHLVTRAETQYF
.,TRBV5-6,TRBD2,TRBJ2-7,TGTGCCAGCAGTTCGGGACTAGCAATCTACGAGCAGTACTTC,CASSSGLAIYEQYF
.,TRBV4-3,.,TRBJ2-7,TGCGCCAGCAGCCAAGGTCCGGAGCAGTACTTC,CASSQGPEQYF
.,TRBV6-5,.,TRBJ2-1,TGTGCCAGCAGTTTTACGTCGGGACACTACAATGAGCAGTTCTTC,CASSFTSGHYNEQFF
few,TRBV6-6,.,TRBJ2-7,TGTGCCAGCAGTTACCTGGAGGGGCCAAACGAGCAGTACTTC,CASSYLEGPNEQYF
.,TRBV6-6,.,TRBJ2-7,TGTGCCAGCAGTCGCCGAGACGGTCGGAGGGCCTACGAGCAGTACTTC,CASSRRDGRRAYEQYF
.,TRBV30,.,TRBJ2-1,TGTGCCTGGAACAAGGGGGGGAATGAGCAGTTCTTC,CAWNKGGNEQFF
.,TRBV6-5,TRBD2,TRBJ2-7,TGTGCCAGCTCCATGGGGACTATCTACGAGCAGTACTTC,CASSMGTIYEQYF
once,TRBV9,.,TRBJ2-2,TGTGCCAGCAGCTCATTCACCGGGGAGCTGTTTTTT,CASSSFTGELFF
.,TRBV28,TRBD2,TRBJ2-7,TGTGCCAGCAGTTTGACTAGCGGTACCTACGAGCAGTACTTC,CASSLTSGTYEQYF
.,TRBV5-6,TRBD1,TRBJ2-1,TGTGCCAGCAGCTTACGACCCGGGACAGGGGACAATGAGCAGTTCTTC,CASSLRPGTGDNEQFF
.,TRBV7-6,TRBD1,TRBJ2-5,TGTGCCAGCAGCTTACTAGGGGGCTTAGAGACCCAGTACTTC,CASSLLGGLETQYF
.,TRBV7-9,.,TRBJ1-1,TGTGCCAGCAGCTTAGGGGAGGGAGCTGAAGCTTTCTTT,CASSLGEGAEAFF
.,TRBV7-9,.,TRBJ1-5,TGTGCCAGCAGCCCCGAGGGGGATAGCAATCAGCCCCAGCATTTT,CASSPEGDSNQPQHF
.,TRBV4-1,.,TRBJ1-1,TGCGCCAGCAGCCAAGAAAGGACTAACACTGAAGCTTTCTTT,CASSQERTNTEAFF
.,TRBV19,TRBD1,TRBJ1-1,TGTGCCAGCCGGGACAGGGTTAACACTGAAGCTTTCTTT,CASRDRVNTEAFF
.,TRBV5-6,TRBD1,TRBJ2-6,TGTGCCAGCAGCGGTTGGACAGGCCTGCCCCCTGGGGCCAACGTCCTGACTTTC,CASSGWTGLPPGANVLTF
.,TRBV7-9,TRBD1,TRBJ2-2,TGTGCCAGCAGCTCTCCAGGACAGGGGGTTTCCACGAACACCGGGGAGCTGTTTTTT,CASSSPGQGVSTNTGELFF
.,TRBV7-2,TRBD1,TRBJ2-7,TGTGCCAGCAGCCACGGCAGGGGGTTCAACGAGCAGTACTTC,CASSHGRGFNEQYF
.,TRBV6-5,.,TRBJ2-7,TGTGCCAGCAGTTACTCGAAAGGACAAGAAGCCTACGAGCAGTACTTC,CASSYSKGQEAYEQYF
once,TRBV7-2,.,TRBJ1-6,TGTGCCAGCAGCTTACGGTCCTATAATTCACCCCTCCACTTT,CASSLRSYNSPLHF
.,TRBV7-2,.,TRBJ2-7,TGTGCCAGCAGCCCTACAGCGGGCGGCTACGAGCAGTACTTC,CASSPTAGGYEQYF
.,TRBV7-9,.,TRBJ1-2,TGTGCCAGCAGCCCACCCGTTAATGGCCTCCGCGGTGGCTACACCTTC,CASSPPVNGLRGGYTF
.,TRBV4-3,TRBD2,TRBJ2-1,TGCGCCAGCAGCCAGGGGAGGGCCACTTTTCCCAATGAGCAGTTCTTC,CASSQGRATFPNEQFF
once,TRBV5-1,TRBD1,TRBJ1-6,TGCGCCAGCAGGTGGACAGGGTTGGGGTCACCCCTCCACTTT,CASRWTGLGSPLHF
.,TRBV15,TRBD1,TRBJ1-5,TGTGCCACCGGACAGGGGGATGACCTTCTTCAGCCCCAGCATTTT,CATGQGDDLLQPQHF
.,TRBV4-1,.,TRBJ2-7,TGCGCCAGCAGCCACATACCCAGTTACGAGCAGTACTTC,CASSHIPSYEQYF
.,TRBV19,.,TRBJ2-7,TGTGCCAGTAGTAGAGACCGGGACACAACCTACGAGCAGTACTTC,CASSRDRDTTYEQYF
.,TRBV4-1,TRBD1,TRBJ1-2,TGCGCCAGCAGCCACCCCCGACAGGGGGTCTATGGCTACACCTTC,CASSHPRQGVYGYTF
.,TRBV6-5,.,TRBJ2-7,TGTGCCAGCAGTTACTCCAGGGCCCCCTACGAGCAGTACTTC,CASSYSRAPYEQYF
.,TRBV7-3,.,TRBJ2-3,TGTGCCAGCAGCCGTGGGCTAGCGACAGATACGCAGTATTTT,CASSRGLATDTQYF